Listed below are T cell receptor beta chains from one sample, sequenced in a study of blood T cell repertoires in COVID-19. The method was immunoSEQ multiplex PCR; TCRdb's version includes in-frame clones alone and lacks a portion of them. The sample has a few hundred thousand clones, approximately 86% seen once. The source material was peripheral blood. The source is a woman aged 25 to 39 with acute or convalescent COVID-19. Each CDR3 is given with its conserved first and last residue. The order of the fields is J gene, clone size, V gene, D gene, CDR3 DNA, CDR3 protein. A D gene is named only where the DNA matches it firmly. The size of a clone is reported for some rows only, either as once, few or many, or as a class for expanded clones.

J: TRBJ2-1
size: .
V: TRBV6-2/TRBV6-3
D: TRBD1
DNA: TGTGCCAGCAGTCCCACCCAGACAGGGCACTACAATGAGCAGTTCTTC
CDR3: CASSPTQTGHYNEQFF

J: TRBJ2-1
size: .
V: TRBV7-3
D: .
DNA: TGTGCCAGCAGCCCAAGACAATCCAGTTTGGAGCAGTTCTTC
CDR3: CASSPRQSSLEQFF

J: TRBJ2-7
size: once
V: TRBV4-3
D: .
DNA: TGCGCCAGCAGCCAAGATAGGACTACCGTCCCCTACGAGCAGTACTTC
CDR3: CASSQDRTTVPYEQYF

J: TRBJ2-1
size: .
V: TRBV4-3
D: TRBD1
DNA: TGCGCCAGCAGCCAAGATGGGAGACAGGGCGATGAGCAGTTCTTC
CDR3: CASSQDGRQGDEQFF

J: TRBJ2-6
size: .
V: TRBV19
D: .
DNA: TGTGCCAGTAGTATTCGGGGCTCTGGGGCCAACGTCCTGACTTTC
CDR3: CASSIRGSGANVLTF

J: TRBJ2-1
size: .
V: TRBV2
D: TRBD2
DNA: TGTGCCAGCAGGGGGACTAGCGGGAGGAACTACAATGAGCAGTTCTTC
CDR3: CASRGTSGRNYNEQFF

J: TRBJ2-7
size: once
V: TRBV18
D: TRBD1
DNA: TGTGCCAGCTCCCAGACAGGGACCTACTACGAGCAGTACTTC
CDR3: CASSQTGTYYEQYF

J: TRBJ2-7
size: .
V: TRBV19
D: TRBD1
DNA: TGTGCCAGTAGCAGGGACAGGGGAACGGACGAGCAGTACTTC
CDR3: CASSRDRGTDEQYF

J: TRBJ1-4
size: once
V: TRBV15
D: TRBD1
DNA: TGTGCCACCAGGAAGTCAGGGGGAGAAAAACTGTTTTTT
CDR3: CATRKSGGEKLFF

J: TRBJ1-1
size: few
V: TRBV13
D: TRBD1
DNA: TGTGCCAGCACGACTCTGGACAGGGGGATGGCTTTCTTT
CDR3: CASTTLDRGMAFF

J: TRBJ2-3
size: .
V: TRBV7-8
D: .
DNA: TGTGCCAGCAGCCCTACGACAGGAATCACAGATACGCAGTATTTT
CDR3: CASSPTTGITDTQYF

J: TRBJ2-2
size: few
V: TRBV7-2
D: .
DNA: TGTGCCAGCAGCTTAGCGAAGCGGAACACCGGGGAGCTGTTTTTT
CDR3: CASSLAKRNTGELFF

J: TRBJ2-5
size: .
V: TRBV6-5
D: .
DNA: TGTGCCAGCAGTTACCCCAAAGAGACCCAGTACTTC
CDR3: CASSYPKETQYF

J: TRBJ2-7
size: .
V: TRBV13
D: .
DNA: TGTGCCAGCAGTTTAGGTCATTACGAGCAGTACTTC
CDR3: CASSLGHYEQYF

J: TRBJ2-7
size: .
V: TRBV5-5
D: .
DNA: TGTGCCAGCAGCTGGACAGTTTCCTACGAGCAGTACTTC
CDR3: CASSWTVSYEQYF

J: TRBJ2-3
size: .
V: TRBV7-9
D: .
DNA: TGTGCCAGCAGCCCCGGCGGGGTCCGGGATACGCAGTATTTT
CDR3: CASSPGGVRDTQYF

J: TRBJ2-7
size: .
V: TRBV7-9
D: TRBD2
DNA: TGTGCCAGCAGCCCAAGCGGGAGCAACGAGCAGTACTTC
CDR3: CASSPSGSNEQYF

J: TRBJ2-1
size: .
V: TRBV15
D: .
DNA: TGTGCCACCAGCAGAGATCTGGGGGGTGAGCAGTTCTTC
CDR3: CATSRDLGGEQFF

J: TRBJ2-3
size: .
V: TRBV7-6
D: .
DNA: TGTGCCAGCAGCGCAACAACCCGGGGAGCAGATACGCAGTATTTT
CDR3: CASSATTRGADTQYF

J: TRBJ2-2
size: .
V: TRBV7-9
D: .
DNA: TGTGCCAGCAGCCTTACCGGGGAGCTGTTTTTT
CDR3: CASSLTGELFF

J: TRBJ2-1
size: once
V: TRBV11-3
D: TRBD2
DNA: TGTGCCAGCAGCCTGCAAGCGGGAGGAGCCTACAATGAGCAGTTCTTC
CDR3: CASSLQAGGAYNEQFF

J: TRBJ2-5
size: .
V: TRBV27
D: TRBD1
DNA: TGTGCCAGCAGTTCACGGGACAGGGTCGAGACCCAGTACTTC
CDR3: CASSSRDRVETQYF

J: TRBJ2-5
size: few
V: TRBV20-1
D: TRBD2
DNA: TGCAGTGCTAGTCGGATAGCGGGGACACAAGAGACCCAGTACTTC
CDR3: CSASRIAGTQETQYF

J: TRBJ2-1
size: .
V: TRBV2
D: .
DNA: TGTGCCAGCACCGACAACGAGATCAATGAGCAGTTCTTC
CDR3: CASTDNEINEQFF

J: TRBJ1-3
size: .
V: TRBV4-1
D: TRBD1
DNA: TGCGCCAGCAGCTCATACAGGGGAGCGCGGAACACCATATATTTT
CDR3: CASSSYRGARNTIYF

J: TRBJ1-6
size: .
V: TRBV5-1
D: TRBD1
DNA: TGCGCCAGCAGCCCAGGGACAGGGAAGTCACCCCTCCACTTT
CDR3: CASSPGTGKSPLHF

J: TRBJ1-1
size: .
V: TRBV5-6
D: .
DNA: TGTGCCAGCAGCTTGGACCCGCCGGGGAACACTGAAGCTTTCTTT
CDR3: CASSLDPPGNTEAFF

J: TRBJ2-7
size: .
V: TRBV7-2
D: .
DNA: TGTGCCAGCAGCTTTGGGACACTCGCCTACGAGCAGTACTTC
CDR3: CASSFGTLAYEQYF

J: TRBJ2-7
size: .
V: TRBV7-9
D: .
DNA: TGTGCCAGCAGCCCCGCCTCAGGGTTCGAGCAGTACTTC
CDR3: CASSPASGFEQYF

J: TRBJ2-7
size: .
V: TRBV6-5
D: TRBD2
DNA: TGTGCCAGCAAACTTAGCGGGAGGGGGTACGAGCAGTACTTC
CDR3: CASKLSGRGYEQYF

J: TRBJ1-1
size: .
V: TRBV6-1
D: TRBD1
DNA: TGTGCCAGCAGTGAGACGAGGGGACAGGGGGTCAACACTGAAGCTTTCTTT
CDR3: CASSETRGQGVNTEAFF

J: TRBJ2-7
size: .
V: TRBV6-5
D: .
DNA: TGTGCCAGCAGTTCGAGTAGCTACGAGCAGTACTTC
CDR3: CASSSSSYEQYF

J: TRBJ1-5
size: few
V: TRBV30
D: TRBD1
DNA: TGTGCCTCCGGGCAGGGGGGCAATCAGCCCCAGCATTTT
CDR3: CASGQGGNQPQHF

J: TRBJ1-2
size: .
V: TRBV12-3/TRBV12-4
D: .
DNA: TGTGCCAGCAGTTTTCCCGGACTGTATGGCTACACCTTC
CDR3: CASSFPGLYGYTF

J: TRBJ2-1
size: .
V: TRBV7-2
D: TRBD2
DNA: TGTGCCAGCAGCTTAGTGGGAACTAGCGCCTACAATGAGCAGTTCTTC
CDR3: CASSLVGTSAYNEQFF

J: TRBJ2-5
size: .
V: TRBV7-9
D: .
DNA: TGTGCCAGCAGCTTGTACCCGGTCAGGGACCAAGAGACCCAGTACTTC
CDR3: CASSLYPVRDQETQYF

J: TRBJ2-5
size: .
V: TRBV6-2/TRBV6-3
D: TRBD2
DNA: TGTGCCAGCAGCAGAACTAGCGGCCAAGAGACCCAGTACTTC
CDR3: CASSRTSGQETQYF

J: TRBJ1-2
size: .
V: TRBV6-5
D: .
DNA: TGTGCCAGCAGTTACTCCGGAAGGGGGACTAACTATGGCTACACCTTC
CDR3: CASSYSGRGTNYGYTF

J: TRBJ2-1
size: .
V: TRBV5-1
D: .
DNA: TGCGCCAGCAGCTTGAACAGGCCTTCCTACAATGAGCAGTTCTTC
CDR3: CASSLNRPSYNEQFF

J: TRBJ2-6
size: .
V: TRBV1
D: .
DNA: TGCACCAGCAGCCAAGAACCGGGACAGGGATCTGGGGCCAACGTCCTGACTTTC
CDR3: CTSSQEPGQGSGANVLTF

J: TRBJ2-2
size: .
V: TRBV10-3
D: .
DNA: TGTGCCATCAGCACGGGGGACACCGGGGAGCTGTTTTTT
CDR3: CAISTGDTGELFF

J: TRBJ2-3
size: .
V: TRBV6-5
D: TRBD2
DNA: TGTGCCAGCAGTTCTCCTAGCGGGAGAGCAGATACGCAGTATTTT
CDR3: CASSSPSGRADTQYF

J: TRBJ2-7
size: .
V: TRBV4-1
D: .
DNA: TGCGCCAGCAGCCAAGTACGCGGAGCCCTTGACGAGCAGTACTTC
CDR3: CASSQVRGALDEQYF

J: TRBJ1-2
size: once
V: TRBV5-4
D: TRBD1
DNA: TGTGCCAGCAGCTTGACGGGACAGAACTATGGCTACACCTTC
CDR3: CASSLTGQNYGYTF

J: TRBJ1-2
size: .
V: TRBV5-6
D: TRBD1
DNA: TGTGCCAGCAGCTTGCCCGGGACAGGGGGTAACTATGGCTACACCTTC
CDR3: CASSLPGTGGNYGYTF

J: TRBJ1-5
size: .
V: TRBV5-3
D: .
DNA: TGTGCCAGAAGCTTACGAAGGGTGACGGCGGGATATCAGCCCCAGCATTTT
CDR3: CARSLRRVTAGYQPQHF

J: TRBJ2-1
size: .
V: TRBV2
D: TRBD1
DNA: TGTGCCAGCGGGAACGAGGGACAGGGGATCAATGAGCAGTTCTTC
CDR3: CASGNEGQGINEQFF

J: TRBJ1-2
size: .
V: TRBV7-2
D: .
DNA: TGTGCCAGCAGCTTAGATCCCCCGGAGGGCTATGGCTACACCTTC
CDR3: CASSLDPPEGYGYTF

J: TRBJ2-7
size: few
V: TRBV5-4
D: TRBD1
DNA: TGTGCCAGCAGCTCCGGGACAGAATACGAGCAGTACTTC
CDR3: CASSSGTEYEQYF

J: TRBJ2-1
size: .
V: TRBV9
D: .
DNA: TGTGCCAGCAGTCTAGAAGGGCGGGACTTGCGATTCGGGCAGCAGTTCTTC
CDR3: CASSLEGRDLRFGQQFF